This T cell receptor (beta chain) was retrieved from a study of T cell clonotyping in hematopoietic cell transplantation. Study-wide points: Graft donor and pretransplant recipient Inverse Simpson Index values predicted broader posttransplant TCR diversity.

With regard to this clone: Its specificity is unknown.

Time point of the sample: recipient sample about 28 days before transplant, after cytoreduction. The CDR3 runs to 17 residues. Germline V gives CDR1 LNHNV, CDR2 YYDKDF (reference sequence). V lost 1 base to trimming and J lost 4 bases, with 16 bases between them. Only in-frame clones appear in the TCRdb table, and some are missing; sequencing was by immunoSEQ multiplex PCR. The sample has approximately 44,000 clones; 85% are singletons. This material consisted of peripheral blood mononuclear cells, taken before stem cell transplant. This receptor was identified in a man between 60 and 75 years old with acute myeloid leukemia. Some clones in this sample may be carry-over from other donors' samples. This chain links TRBV15 with TRBJ1-4; the D gene is possibly TRBD1 (5 bases). The CDR3 DNA follows: TGTGCCACCAGCAGAGGTTTAACGACAGCCCTTAATGAAAAACTGTTTTTT. Translating it yields CATSRGLTTALNEKLFF.